Reported below is one T cell receptor (beta chain). Its antigen is still unknown. The data stem from a study of monozygotic twins with inflammatory bowel disease. This CDR3 has 17 amino acids. Germline CDR1 MNHNS, CDR2 SASEGT. Study-wide results and limits: IBD patients, compared with healthy twins, shared fewer clonotypes with others (especially with disease activity).

TCRdb reprocessed the 5' RACE reads, keeping one entry per CDR3 protein, no DNA. This sample lists under 150,000 distinct CDR3 sequences; its ten largest clones have roughly 2.5%. The sequence came from a human donor with ulcerative colitis or Crohn's disease, or a healthy co-twin of an affected twin (not recorded which). The sample comprised blood. The chain recombines TRBV6-1 with TRBJ1-5; TCRdb picks TRBD1, but there is no DNA to check that call. The CDR3 is CASSGGQGAQSNQPQHF.